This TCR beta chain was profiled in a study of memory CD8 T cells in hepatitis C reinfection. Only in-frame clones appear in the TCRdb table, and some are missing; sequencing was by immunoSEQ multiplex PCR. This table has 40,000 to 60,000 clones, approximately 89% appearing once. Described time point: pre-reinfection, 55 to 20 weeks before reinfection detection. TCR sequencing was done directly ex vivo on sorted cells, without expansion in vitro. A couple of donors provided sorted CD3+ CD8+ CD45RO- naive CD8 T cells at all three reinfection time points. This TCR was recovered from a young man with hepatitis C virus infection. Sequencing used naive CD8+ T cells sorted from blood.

The CDR3 DNA follows: TGTGCCAGCGGCCTTTACGGCGCGCTGAGGGCCCAGCATTTT. Translated: CASGLYGALRAQHF. The chain recombines TRBV28 with TRBJ1-5; no clear D gene. The germline V and J ends were trimmed by 8 bases and 11 bases, with 22 bases remaining between them. This CDR3 is built from 14 residues. Germline V gene sequence: CDR1 MDHEN, CDR2 SYDVKM.